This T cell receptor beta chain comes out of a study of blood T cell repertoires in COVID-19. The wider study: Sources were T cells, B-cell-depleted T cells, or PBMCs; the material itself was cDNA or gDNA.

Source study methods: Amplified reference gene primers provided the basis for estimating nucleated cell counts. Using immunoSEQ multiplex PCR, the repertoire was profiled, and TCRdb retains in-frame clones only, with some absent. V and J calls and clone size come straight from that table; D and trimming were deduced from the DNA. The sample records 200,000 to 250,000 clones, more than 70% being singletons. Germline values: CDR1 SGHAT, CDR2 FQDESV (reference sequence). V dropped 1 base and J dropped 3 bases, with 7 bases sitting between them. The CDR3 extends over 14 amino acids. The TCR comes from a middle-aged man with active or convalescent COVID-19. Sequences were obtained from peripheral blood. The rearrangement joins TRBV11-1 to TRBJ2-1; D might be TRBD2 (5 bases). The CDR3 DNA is TGTGCCAGCAGCTTAGAAGACTACTACAATGAGCAGTTCTTC. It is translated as CASSLEDYYNEQFF.